Below, 17 T cell receptor beta chains from the same sample are listed, as sequenced in a study of T cell responses to AZD1222 COVID-19 vaccine. The protocol was immunoSEQ multiplex PCR, while the TCRdb copy is restricted to in-frame clones and leaves out a portion. The profile shows about 31,000 clones, around nine tenths of them singletons. This material consisted of peripheral blood, taken 28 days after the second AZD1222 dose. Every receptor here comes from an adult who received the AZD1222 COVID-19 vaccine.

This chain connects TRBV4-1 to TRBJ1-6; D gene unclear. Trimming pared 1 base from V and 10 bases from J, leaving 17 bases between. The CDR3 has 16 amino acids. Germline V gene lookup returns CDR1 MGHRA and CDR2 YSYEKL. CDR3 protein: CASSQANRAAGSPLHF. The CDR3 region has the DNA TGCGCCAGCAGCCAAGCGAACAGAGCAGCCGGATCACCCCTCCACTTT.

The chain is built from TRBV6-5 and TRBJ2-1; 12 positions match TRBD2. Germline V lookup: CDR1 MNHEY, CDR2 SVGAGI. The junction had 7 bases not matched to a gene; V was cut back by 6 bases and J by 7 bases. This CDR3 contains 15 residues. The CDR3 sequence: CASSIGLAGSNEQFF. The CDR3 coding sequence is TGTGCCAGCAGCATAGGACTAGCGGGGAGTAATGAGCAGTTCTTC.

The J gene is TRBJ2-7, the V gene TRBV5-4; 8 bases align to TRBD1. The CDR3 is 14 residues long. CDR1 is SGHNT, CDR2 YYREEE, per germline (reference sequence). With 3 bases clipped from V and 1 base from J, the junction kept 3 bases outside the gene matches. The CDR3 nucleotides are TGTGCCAGCAGCTCCCGGACAGGGTCCTACGAGCAGTACTTC. Protein: CASSSRTGSYEQYF.

This chain links TRBV3-1 (or the pseudogene TRBV3-2) with TRBJ2-3; D possibly corresponds to TRBD2 (5 bases). V was clipped by 7 bases and J by 4 bases, with 12 bases between them. This CDR3 comprises 13 residues. CDR1 and CDR2 (germline): LGHDT, YNNKEL (reference sequence). DNA for the CDR3: TGTGCCAGCACCCTACTAGGCTCAGATACGCAGTATTTT. Translating gives CASTLLGSDTQYF.

The chain links TRBV4-1 to TRBJ2-1; TRBD2 aligns across 9 bases. This CDR3 contains 18 residues. With 3 bases clipped from V and 2 bases from J, the junction kept 11 bases outside the gene matches. Per germline, CDR1 MGHRA and CDR2 YSYEKL. The CDR3 loop reads CASSHGGLAGSTYNEQFF. CDR3 DNA sequence: TGCGCCAGCAGCCACGGGGGCCTAGCGGGGAGTACCTACAATGAGCAGTTCTTC.

The gene calls are TRBV28 and TRBJ1-2; 8 bases line up with TRBD1. CDR1 and CDR2 from the germline V gene are MDHEN and SYDVKM. V lost 6 bases and J lost 3; bases outside the gene matches: 6. The CDR3 has 14 residues. The CDR3 bases are TGTGCCAGCAGCCCGCGACAGGGGCACTATGGCTACACCTTC. It codes for CASSPRQGHYGYTF.

V gene TRBV19 combines with J gene TRBJ2-7; maybe TRBD1 (5 bases). The V and J ends lost 9 bases and 6 bases respectively, with 12 bases between them. The CDR3 spans 11 residues. Germline V lookup: CDR1 LNHDA, CDR2 SQIVND (reference sequence). The CDR3 DNA is TGTGCCAGCCGCGTAGGGGTCGAGCAGTACTTC. As protein: CASRVGVEQYF.

J is TRBJ1-4 and V is TRBV10-3, with D possibly matching TRBD1 (6 bases). This CDR3 has 13 amino acids. CDR1 is ENHRY and CDR2 is SYGVKD in the germline V gene. Between the trimmed V and J ends, which lost 6 bases and 3 bases, there was a span of 8 bases. The DNA of the CDR3 is TGTGCCATCAGGGACAGCCCTAATGAAAAACTGTTTTTT. Its translation is CAIRDSPNEKLFF.

The V gene is TRBV11-2, the J gene TRBJ1-2; the D gene is possibly TRBD1 (6 bases). With 2 bases removed from V and 5 bases from J, the gap between germline ends came to 15 bases. In germline, CDR1 is SGHAT, CDR2 FQNNGV. The length of the CDR3 is 15 residues. The CDR3 sequence is CASSLRGGTGYGYTF. As DNA, the CDR3 is TGTGCCAGCAGCTTAAGAGGGGGTACAGGGTATGGCTACACCTTC.

This sequence joins TRBV28 and TRBJ2-7; 10 nucleotides line up with TRBD2. Per germline, CDR1 MDHEN and CDR2 SYDVKM. The CDR3 totals 15 residues. Losses at the gene ends were 8 bases for V and 2 bases for J; bases not matched to a gene: 9. CDR3 in amino acids: CASVTSGAETYEQYF. In DNA, the CDR3 is TGTGCCAGCGTAACTAGCGGGGCGGAGACCTACGAGCAGTACTTC.

This rearrangement joins TRBV9 to TRBJ1-2; no clear D. The CDR3 contains 11 residues. Trimming pared 0 bases from V and 6 bases from J, leaving 3 bases between. CDR1 SGDLS and CDR2 YYNGEE come from the germline V gene. The CDR3 is CASSVGDGYTF. As DNA, the CDR3 is TGTGCCAGCAGCGTAGGGGATGGCTACACCTTC.

This clone was observed a single time. The chain is built from TRBV6-5 and TRBJ1-1, with D tentatively TRBD1 (5 bases). The V end lost 9 bases, the J end lost 4 bases, and 18 bases lay between the germline ends. CDR3 size: 14 residues. The germline CDR1 and CDR2 sequences are MNHEY and SVGAGI. In DNA form, the CDR3 reads TGTGCCAGTGGATTTAGGGCAGACAGCACTGAAGCTTTCTTT. Translating it yields CASGFRADSTEAFF.

The chain recombines TRBV4-1 with TRBJ2-1; weak D call: TRBD1 (6 bases). Germline CDR1 MGHRA, CDR2 YSYEKL. V was clipped by 1 base and J by 8 bases, with 18 bases between them. This CDR3 region has 16 residues. The CDR3 bases are TGCGCCAGCAGCCAAGCAGTGAGGACAGTTTTTGATGAGCAGTTCTTC. Its translation: CASSQAVRTVFDEQFF.

The chain has TRBV30 and TRBJ1-6; 7 bases are shared with TRBD1. CDR1 and CDR2 from the germline V gene are GTSNPN and SVGIG (reference sequence). This CDR3 comprises 15 residues. With V trimmed by 0 bases and J by 8 bases, 7 bases remained unmatched. CDR3 sequence reads: CAWSVARDSYSPLHF. The CDR3 DNA follows: TGTGCCTGGAGTGTTGCCCGGGACAGCTATTCACCCCTCCACTTT.

The chain combines TRBV3-1 (or the pseudogene TRBV3-2) with TRBJ2-5; no clear D. Trimming took 4 bases from V and 5 from J, leaving 17 bases between them. Looked up from germline, CDR1 is LGHDT and CDR2 is YNNKEL (reference sequence). This CDR3 is 15 amino acids long. The chain's CDR3 is CASSRSTRSPETQYF. CDR3 nucleotides: TGTGCCAGCAGCCGATCGACAAGGTCGCCGGAGACCCAGTACTTC.

The V and J genes are TRBV5-1 and TRBJ1-2; 9 bases line up with TRBD1. Trimming took 0 bases from V and 7 from J; bases not matched to a gene: 7. Per germline, CDR1 SGHRS and CDR2 YFSETQ. CDR3 size: 15 residues. The CDR3 reads CASSLAPGQGVGYTF. Written as DNA, the CDR3 is TGCGCCAGCAGCTTGGCACCGGGACAGGGTGTTGGCTACACCTTC.

The rearrangement uses TRBV7-2 and TRBJ2-1; possible D gene TRBD2, 6 bases. This CDR3 comprises 14 residues. Trimming removed 7 bases from V and 0 bases from J, with 10 bases in between. The germline CDR1 and CDR2 sequences are SGHTA and FQGNSA. The CDR3 coding sequence is TGTGCCAGCAAGGCGGGGTTCTCCTACAATGAGCAGTTCTTC. Amino acids: CASKAGFSYNEQFF.